Presented here are 15 T cell receptor beta chains from one specimen sequenced in a study of shared clonotypes between healthy human individuals. The assay was immunoSEQ multiplex PCR, and TCRdb's table has in-frame clones only and misses some. The table includes fewer than 2.5 million clones, roughly 93% detected once. Sequencing input: naive CD4+ T cells from PBMCs. Documented subset: CD45RA+ positively selected. The receptors derive from a man between 18 and 29 years old in good health. Some clones in this sample may be carry-over from other donors' samples.

The chain has TRBV2 and TRBJ1-5, with no clear D. V lost 8 bases and J 0 bases, leaving 11 bases between the germline ends. The CDR3 totals 14 residues. Germline V gene lookup returns CDR1 SNHLY and CDR2 FYNNEI. The CDR3 nucleotides are TGTGCCAGCGGAGAGACATATAGCAATCAGCCCCAGCATTTT. Protein sequence: CASGETYSNQPQHF.

This clone has just one count. The V gene is TRBV11-3, the J gene TRBJ1-1; D possibly corresponds to TRBD1 (5 bases). V lost 5 bases to trimming and J lost 5 bases, with 27 bases between them. This CDR3 comprises 18 residues. CDR1 SGHNT and CDR2 YENEEA come from the germline V gene. Here the CDR3 reads CASSHIYGARGGRTEAFF. CDR3 in DNA: TGTGCCAGCAGCCATATTTATGGGGCGCGGGGGGGAAGGACTGAAGCTTTCTTT.

This chain uses TRBV27 with TRBJ2-1; 10 positions agree with TRBD1. CDR1 is MNHEY and CDR2 is SMNVEV in the germline V gene (reference sequence). The V gene end was trimmed by 4 bases and the J gene end by 0 bases; junction bases not matched to a gene: 9. The CDR3 is 18 residues long. The CDR3 here is CASSSIPGQGYSYNEQFF. The CDR3 nucleotides are TGTGCCAGCAGTTCTATCCCGGGACAGGGGTACTCCTACAATGAGCAGTTCTTC.

J is TRBJ1-1 and V is TRBV7-8; D is undetermined. In germline, CDR1 is SGHVS, CDR2 FQNEAQ. Trimming left V 7 bases short and J 6 bases short, with 15 bases between. This CDR3 comprises 13 residues. The CDR3: CASTSLEGSEAFF. As DNA, the CDR3 is TGTGCCAGCACCTCGCTTGAGGGTTCTGAAGCTTTCTTT.

This clone is a singleton in its sample. The chain recombines TRBV5-1 with TRBJ2-2, with a possible D match to TRBD2 (6 bases). Trimming shortened V by 0 bases and J by 8 bases, and 14 bases separated the two germline ends. Germline V gives CDR1 SGHRS, CDR2 YFSETQ. This CDR3 has 15 amino acids. CDR3 DNA: TGCGCCAGCAGCTTGGTTGGACTACCCACGGGGGAGCTGTTTTTT. It specifies CASSLVGLPTGELFF.

The chain recombines TRBV27 with TRBJ2-1; possible D gene TRBD2, 7 bases. Germline V CDR1 and CDR2: MNHEY, SMNVEV (reference sequence). Trimming removed 5 bases at V and 9 bases at J, with 11 bases between. The CDR3 is 12 residues long. Written as DNA, the CDR3 is TGTGCCAGCAGTCCCCGGGGGGCTGAGCAGTTCTTC. Translated, it gives CASSPRGAEQFF.

J is TRBJ1-2 and V is TRBV5-1, with a tentative D call TRBD1 (6 bases). This CDR3 spans 15 amino acids. Germline-derived CDR1 and CDR2 are SGHRS and YFSETQ. Trimming removed 4 bases at V and 6 bases at J, with 19 bases between. The CDR3, as DNA: TGCGCCAGCAGCGATCTCCGGCGGGGGGCGAATGGCTACACCTTC. It yields the protein CASSDLRRGANGYTF.

The chain joins TRBV18 to TRBJ2-7; D might be TRBD2 (5 bases). The germline V gene has CDR1 KGHSH and CDR2 LQKENI. The V and J ends lost 3 bases and 6 bases respectively, with 12 bases between them. The CDR3 runs 13 residues. CDR3 residues: CASSPGLPSEQYF. The CDR3 DNA follows: TGTGCCAGCTCACCCGGACTTCCGAGCGAGCAGTACTTC.

V gene TRBV11-2 combines with J gene TRBJ2-5, with TRBD2 matching 7 bases. Trimming cost V 8 bases and J 2 bases; bases outside gene matches: 2. CDR1 and CDR2 (germline): SGHAT, FQNNGV. This CDR3 has 12 amino acids. The CDR3 nucleotides read TGTGCCAGCGGGGGACTACAAGAGACCCAGTACTTC. It is translated as CASGGLQETQYF. The whole variable domain, remainder taken from reference TRBV11-2 and TRBJ2-5, is EAGVAQSPRYKIIEKRQSVAFWCNPISGHATLYWYQQILGQGPKLLIQFQNNGVVDDSQLPKDRFSAERLKGVDSTLKIQPAKLEDSAVYLCASGGLQETQYFGPGTRLLVL.

This clone was counted once. The chain recombines TRBV28 with TRBJ1-2, with TRBD1 matching 12 bases. V shed 4 bases and J 4 bases; nucleotides not matched to a gene: 1. The V gene's germline CDR1 is MDHEN and CDR2 SYDVKM. CDR3 size: 14 residues. In nucleotides, the CDR3 is TGTGCCAGCAGTTGGGGACAGGGGGCCTATGGCTACACCTTC. Translated, it gives CASSWGQGAYGYTF.

The J gene is TRBJ1-2, the V gene TRBV6-5; TRBD1 is a possible D gene (6 bases). CDR1 and CDR2 from the germline V gene are MNHEY and SVGAGI. Trimming left V 2 bases short and J 4 bases short, with 8 bases between. The CDR3 runs to 13 residues. The CDR3 protein is CASSYVGGYGYTF. DNA for the CDR3: TGTGCCAGCAGTTACGTAGGGGGCTATGGCTACACCTTC.

The chain employs TRBV2 and TRBJ1-1; D is undetermined. The germline V gene encodes CDR1 SNHLY and CDR2 FYNNEI. The CDR3 contains 12 residues. V was shortened by 4 bases and J by 1 base, with 4 bases between the two germline ends. The CDR3 sequence: CASSGENTEAFF. The CDR3 nucleotides read TGTGCCAGCAGTGGGGAGAACACTGAAGCTTTCTTT. Drawing the rest from reference TRBV2 and TRBJ1-1, the complete variable domain is EPEVTQTPSHQVTQMGQEVILRCVPISNHLYFYWYRQILGQKVEFLVSFYNNEISEKSEIFDDQFSVERPDGSNFTLKIRSTKLEDSAMYFCASSGENTEAFFGQGTRLTVV.

This chain joins TRBV7-2 and TRBJ1-2; 11 positions agree with TRBD1. The length of the CDR3 is 14 residues. With V trimmed by 6 bases and J by 3 bases, 3 bases remained unmatched. Per the germline V gene, CDR1 is SGHTA and CDR2 is FQGNSA. The chain's CDR3 is CASRRDRGDYGYTF. The CDR3 DNA reads as TGTGCCAGCAGGAGGGACAGGGGGGACTATGGCTACACCTTC.

V and J are TRBV28 and TRBJ2-1, with 14 bases matching TRBD2. With 7 bases clipped from V and 6 bases from J, the junction kept 2 bases outside the gene matches. The germline V gene encodes CDR1 MDHEN and CDR2 SYDVKM. This CDR3 is built from 14 residues. CDR3 bases: TGTGCCAGCAAAGGGACTAGCGGGAGCAATGAGCAGTTCTTC. Its translation is CASKGTSGSNEQFF.

CDR3 DNA: TGTGCCAGCAGTTTTGGGGGGAGGGTCTACGAGCAGTACTTC. Residues: CASSFGGRVYEQYF. The rearrangement joins TRBV28 to TRBJ2-7, with 7 bases that match TRBD2. J gave up 3 bases and V 3 bases, and 5 bases lay outside the gene matches. This CDR3 spans 14 amino acids. CDR1 MDHEN and CDR2 SYDVKM come from the germline V gene.